This entry lists 17 T cell receptor beta chains sequenced from one sample in a study of cytomegalovirus exposure and HLA in healthy donors. A multiplex PCR was run with 60 Vbeta primers and 13 Jbeta primers. Only in-frame clones appear in the TCRdb table, and some are missing; sequencing was by immunoSEQ multiplex PCR. Of about 190,000 clones in the sample, 60% to 80% were seen once. The sequencing input was PBMCs. These receptors originate from a woman aged 25 to 39 in good health and CMV-seropositive.

This clone was counted between two and nine times. CDR3 in amino acids: CASSVGGGATEAFF. The CDR3 DNA reads TGTGCCAGCAGCGTAGGGGGAGGGGCCACTGAAGCTTTCTTT. The chain recombines TRBV9 with TRBJ1-1, with a tentative D call TRBD1 (5 bases). The CDR3 extends over 14 amino acids. Looked up from germline, CDR1 is SGDLS and CDR2 is YYNGEE. V was clipped by 0 bases and J by 4 bases, with 10 bases between them.

The chain joins TRBV6-5 to TRBJ1-2; the D gene is possibly TRBD1 (6 bases). CDR1 is MNHEY and CDR2 is SVGAGI in the germline V gene. There are 16 residues in the CDR3. Deletions cut 0 bases from V and 2 bases from J, with 13 bases between. The CDR3 region is CASSYSPWTENYGYTF. CDR3 nucleotide sequence: TGTGCCAGCAGTTACTCGCCGTGGACAGAGAACTATGGCTACACCTTC.

This chain uses TRBV12-2 with TRBJ1-5. TRBV12-2 is a pseudogene. The CDR3 extends over 20 amino acids. The CDR3 DNA sequence: TGTGCAAGTCGCCGATTCGCGGGCACTCCCGAAAAGGAGAGCAATCAGCCCCAGCATTTT. This sequence encodes CASRRFAGTPEKESNQPQHF.

The chain couples TRBV5-1 to TRBJ1-2; 9 bases fit TRBD1. Trimming cost V 4 bases and J 7 bases; bases outside gene matches: 8. Germline lookup yields CDR1 SGHRS and CDR2 YFSETQ. CDR3 size: 14 residues. CDR3 amino acids: CASSRDRGMSGYTF. The CDR3 DNA is TGCGCCAGCAGCCGCGACAGGGGGATGAGTGGCTACACCTTC. The complete variable domain, with remaining parts taken from reference TRBV5-1 and TRBJ1-2, reads KAGVTQTPRYLIKTRGQQVTLSCSPISGHRSVSWYQQTPGQGLQFLFEYFSETQRNKGNFPGRFSGRQFSNSRSEMNVSTLELGDSALYLCASSRDRGMSGYTFGSGTRLTVV.

V gene TRBV6-5 combines with J gene TRBJ2-2; no clear D. Germline assignment: CDR1 MNHEY and CDR2 SVGAGI. Trimming pared 0 bases from V and 3 bases from J, leaving 5 bases between. This CDR3 is 14 amino acids long. The CDR3: CASSYSRHTGELFF. CDR3 DNA sequence: TGTGCCAGCAGTTACTCGCGGCACACCGGGGAGCTGTTTTTT.

The chain uses TRBV19 and TRBJ2-7, with a weak D call TRBD1 (5 bases). The CDR3 spans 13 residues. Germline CDR1 is LNHDA and CDR2 is SQIVND (reference sequence). V was clipped by 5 bases and J by 3 bases, with 11 bases between them. CDR3 protein: CASSPQQGYEQYF. The CDR3 DNA reads TGTGCCAGTAGTCCCCAGCAGGGCTACGAGCAGTACTTC. The full variable domain, in which reference TRBV19 and TRBJ2-7 provide the parts outside the CDR3, is DGGITQSPKYLFRKEGQNVTLSCEQNLNHDAMYWYRQDPGQGLRLIYYSQIVNDFQKGDIAEGYSVSREKKESFPLTVTSAQKNPTAFYLCASSPQQGYEQYFGPGTRLTVT.

The chain couples TRBV10-1 to TRBJ2-7; D may be TRBD2 (5 bases). The CDR3 is made up of 14 amino acids. Between the trimmed V and J ends, which lost 0 bases and 1 base, there was a span of 7 bases. CDR1 WNHNN and CDR2 SYGVQD come from the germline V gene (reference sequence). CDR3 coding DNA: TGCGCCAGCAGTGAGTCTGGCGGGTCCTACGAGCAGTACTTC. As protein: CASSESGGSYEQYF.

This chain links TRBV29-1 with TRBJ1-3; D unclear. The V gene lost 3 bases and the J gene lost 0 bases, with 9 bases spanning the gap. CDR3 length equals 14 residues. Germline lookup yields CDR1 SQVTM and CDR2 ANQGSEA. The CDR3 reads CSVEAALSGNTIYF. DNA of the CDR3: TGCAGCGTTGAGGCGGCCCTCTCTGGAAACACCATATATTTT.

The chain uses TRBV9 and TRBJ2-5; TRBD2 aligns across 7 bases. Germline V gives CDR1 SGDLS, CDR2 YYNGEE. J lost 5 bases, V lost 2 bases, and 9 bases had no gene match. The CDR3 spans 15 residues. In DNA form, the CDR3 reads TGTGCCAGCAGCGTCCGTGCGGGAGTGGGGGAGACCCAGTACTTC. Its translation: CASSVRAGVGETQYF.

This clone has a handful of counts. The chain is built from TRBV4-2 and TRBJ2-7, with D unresolved. The CDR3 sequence is 15 residues long. Germline CDR1 LGHNA, CDR2 YNFKEQ. The V end was cut by 3 bases, the J end by 2 bases, with 14 bases between. The CDR3 protein is CASSQAVESAYEQYF. CDR3 in DNA: TGTGCCAGCAGCCAGGCCGTAGAAAGCGCCTACGAGCAGTACTTC.

This chain uses TRBV7-6 with TRBJ2-3; tentative D call: TRBD2 (5 bases). Germline V lookup: CDR1 SGHVS, CDR2 FNYEAQ. The CDR3 loop spans 13 amino acids. V was clipped by 0 bases and J by 6 bases, with 7 bases between them. In DNA form, the CDR3 reads TGTGCCAGCAGCTTAGCGGCGGGCGATACGCAGTATTTT. It specifies CASSLAAGDTQYF.

The gene calls are TRBV11-2 and TRBJ1-5, with a possible D match to TRBD1 (5 bases). V lost 0 bases and J 3 bases, leaving 9 bases between the germline ends. The CDR3 extends over 15 amino acids. The germline V gene has CDR1 SGHAT and CDR2 FQNNGV. CDR3: CASSLDGGTNQPQHF. Written as DNA, the CDR3 is TGTGCCAGCAGCTTAGACGGGGGGACCAATCAGCCCCAGCATTTT.

The rearrangement links TRBV6-5 to TRBJ2-5, with a tentative D call TRBD2 (6 bases). Germline V gene data show CDR1 as MNHEY and CDR2 as SVGAGI. The V and J ends lost 2 bases and 3 bases respectively, with 10 bases between them. CDR3 length: 14 residues. The CDR3 here is CASSYMGGEETQYF. The CDR3 DNA is TGTGCCAGCAGTTACATGGGCGGGGAAGAGACCCAGTACTTC.

This clone was detected only once. The V call is TRBV5-6, the J call TRBJ2-3, with 8 positions matching TRBD2. J was trimmed by 4 bases and V by 0 bases; bases with no gene match: 1. CDR3 length: 14 amino acids. Germline V lookup: CDR1 SGHDT, CDR2 YYEEEE. DNA of the CDR3: TGTGCCAGCAGCTTGGTCGGGAGGGCAGATACGCAGTATTTT. Protein: CASSLVGRADTQYF.

The genes are TRBV6-4 and TRBJ2-3, with a possible D match to TRBD2 (5 bases). The CDR3 extends over 14 amino acids. V dropped 3 bases and J dropped 4 bases, with 11 bases sitting between them. Per the germline V gene, CDR1 is MRHNA and CDR2 is SNTAGT. CDR3 amino acids: CASSEVSGADTQYF. The CDR3 DNA is TGTGCCAGCAGTGAAGTGAGCGGCGCAGATACGCAGTATTTT.

This clone was recorded a few times. V is TRBV28 and J is TRBJ1-4; possibly TRBD1 for D (6 bases). This CDR3 is built from 17 residues. V lost 6 bases, J lost 0 bases, and 17 bases lay in between. Per germline, CDR1 MDHEN and CDR2 SYDVKM. CDR3 region: CASSPQGLVATNEKLFF. As DNA, the CDR3 is TGTGCCAGCAGCCCACAGGGCCTAGTTGCAACTAATGAAAAACTGTTTTTT.

The genes are TRBV18 and TRBJ2-1, with 9 bases aligning to TRBD2. Germline loops: CDR1 KGHSH, CDR2 LQKENI. CDR3 length equals 15 residues. V shed 4 bases, J shed 10 bases, and the junction held 11 bases outside the gene matches. The CDR3 here is CASSLSTSGETEQFF. The CDR3 DNA reads as TGTGCCAGCTCACTCTCGACTAGCGGAGAAACGGAGCAGTTCTTC.